The TCR beta chain described here comes from a study of response to subunit inactivated influenza vaccine. Germline V gene sequence: CDR1 SGHVS, CDR2 FNYEAQ. The V end lost 1 base, the J end lost 9 bases, and 16 bases lay between the germline ends. There are 15 residues in the CDR3. Each CDR3 protein gets one entry after TCRdb re-called the RT-PCR reads with MiXCR. This repertoire shows roughly 780,000 distinct CDR3 sequences, about 18% found once; its top ten account for roughly a tenth. The source is a man over 45 who received an inactivated influenza vaccine. The input for sequencing was PBMCs from blood, taken more than 4 days after vaccination. The chain carries TRBV7-6 and TRBJ2-1, with D uncertain. CDR3 bases: TGTGCCAGCAGCTTAGGGGCGATTCTTAAGGGTGAGCAGTTCTTC. It specifies CASSLGAILKGEQFF.